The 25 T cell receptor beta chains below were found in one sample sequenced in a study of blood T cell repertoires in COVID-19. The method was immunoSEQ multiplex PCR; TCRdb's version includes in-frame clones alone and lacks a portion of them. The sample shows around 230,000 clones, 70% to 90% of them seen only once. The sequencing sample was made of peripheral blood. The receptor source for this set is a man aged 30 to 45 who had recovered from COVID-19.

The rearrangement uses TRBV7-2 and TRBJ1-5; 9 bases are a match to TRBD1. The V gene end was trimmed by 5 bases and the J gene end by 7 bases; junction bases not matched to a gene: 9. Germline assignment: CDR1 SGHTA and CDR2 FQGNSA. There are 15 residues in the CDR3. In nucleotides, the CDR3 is TGTGCCAGCAGCCAGTGGACAGGGGTAGAGCAGCCCCAGCATTTT. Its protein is CASSQWTGVEQPQHF.

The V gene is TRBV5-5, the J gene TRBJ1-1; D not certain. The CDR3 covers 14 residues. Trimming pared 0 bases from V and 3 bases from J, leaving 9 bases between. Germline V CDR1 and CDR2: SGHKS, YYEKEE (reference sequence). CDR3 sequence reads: CASSLAGVYTEAFF. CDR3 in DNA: TGTGCCAGCAGCTTGGCGGGTGTGTACACTGAAGCTTTCTTT.

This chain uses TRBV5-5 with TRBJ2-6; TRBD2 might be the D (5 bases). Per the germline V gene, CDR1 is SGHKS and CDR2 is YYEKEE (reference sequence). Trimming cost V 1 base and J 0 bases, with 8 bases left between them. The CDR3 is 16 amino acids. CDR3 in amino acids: CASSLRAGSGANVLTF. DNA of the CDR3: TGTGCCAGCAGCTTGAGGGCGGGCTCTGGGGCCAACGTCCTGACTTTC. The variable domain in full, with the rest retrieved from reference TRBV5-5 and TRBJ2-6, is DAGVTQSPTHLIKTRGQQVTLRCSPISGHKSVSWYQQVLGQGPQFIFQYYEKEERGRGNFPDRFSARQFPNYSSELNVNALLLGDSALYLCASSLRAGSGANVLTFGAGSRLTVL.

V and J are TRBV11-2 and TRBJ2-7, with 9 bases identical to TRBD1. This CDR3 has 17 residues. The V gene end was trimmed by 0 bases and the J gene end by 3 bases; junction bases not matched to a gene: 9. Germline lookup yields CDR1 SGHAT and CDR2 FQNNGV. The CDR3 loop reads CASSLDSGGQGIYEQYF. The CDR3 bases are TGTGCCAGCAGCTTAGATAGTGGGGGACAGGGTATCTACGAGCAGTACTTC.

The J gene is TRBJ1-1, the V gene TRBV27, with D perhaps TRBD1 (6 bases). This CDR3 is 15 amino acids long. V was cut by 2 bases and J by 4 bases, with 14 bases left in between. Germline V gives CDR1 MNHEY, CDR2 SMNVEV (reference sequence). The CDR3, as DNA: TGTGCCAGCAGTTTAAACAGGGAGGGGGGCACTGAAGCTTTCTTT. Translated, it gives CASSLNREGGTEAFF.

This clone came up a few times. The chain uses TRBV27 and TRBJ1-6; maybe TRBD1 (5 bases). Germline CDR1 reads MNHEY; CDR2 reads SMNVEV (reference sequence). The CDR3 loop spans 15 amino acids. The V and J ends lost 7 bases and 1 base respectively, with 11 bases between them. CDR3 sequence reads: CASTTQGSYNSPLHF. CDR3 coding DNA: TGTGCCAGCACGACGCAGGGTTCCTATAATTCACCCCTCCACTTT.

CDR3 amino acids: CASSLAGTGDYGYTF. Here the CDR3 DNA reads TGCGCCAGCAGCTTGGCCGGGACAGGGGACTATGGCTACACCTTC. V gene TRBV5-1 combines with J gene TRBJ1-2, with 10 bases lining up with TRBD1. Germline trimming cut 0 bases from V and 3 bases from J; bases unmatched to any gene: 2. Germline assignment: CDR1 SGHRS and CDR2 YFSETQ. This CDR3 spans 15 amino acids.

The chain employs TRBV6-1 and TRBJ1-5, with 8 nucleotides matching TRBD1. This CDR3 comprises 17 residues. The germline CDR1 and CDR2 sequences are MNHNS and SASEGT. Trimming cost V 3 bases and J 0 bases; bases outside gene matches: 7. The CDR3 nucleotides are TGTGCCAGCAGTGACGGGACAGGCCATGATAGCAATCAGCCCCAGCATTTT. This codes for CASSDGTGHDSNQPQHF.

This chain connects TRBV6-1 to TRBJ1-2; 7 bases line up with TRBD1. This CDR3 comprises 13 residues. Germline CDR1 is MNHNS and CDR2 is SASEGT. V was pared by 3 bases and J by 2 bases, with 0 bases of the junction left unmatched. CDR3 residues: CASSEGQNYGYTF. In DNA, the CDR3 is TGTGCCAGCAGTGAGGGACAGAACTATGGCTACACCTTC.

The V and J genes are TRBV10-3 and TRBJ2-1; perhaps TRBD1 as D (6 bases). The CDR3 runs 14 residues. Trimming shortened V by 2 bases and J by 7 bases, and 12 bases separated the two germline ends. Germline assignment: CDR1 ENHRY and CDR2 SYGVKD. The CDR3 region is CAISETGTGNEQFF. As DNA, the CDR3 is TGTGCCATCAGTGAGACAGGGACGGGAAATGAGCAGTTCTTC.

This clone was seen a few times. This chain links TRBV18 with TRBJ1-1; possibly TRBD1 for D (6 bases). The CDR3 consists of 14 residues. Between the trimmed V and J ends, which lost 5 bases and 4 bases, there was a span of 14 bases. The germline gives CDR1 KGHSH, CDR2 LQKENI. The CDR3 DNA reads TGTGCCAGCTCAAATCGGGAAGGGGGCACTGAAGCTTTCTTT. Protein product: CASSNREGGTEAFF.

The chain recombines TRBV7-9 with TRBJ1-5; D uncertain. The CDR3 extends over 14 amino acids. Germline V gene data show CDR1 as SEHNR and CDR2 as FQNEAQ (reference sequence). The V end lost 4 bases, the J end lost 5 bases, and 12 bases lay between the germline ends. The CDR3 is CASSSLLRDQPQHF. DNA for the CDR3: TGTGCCAGCAGCTCACTGCTAAGAGATCAGCCCCAGCATTTT.

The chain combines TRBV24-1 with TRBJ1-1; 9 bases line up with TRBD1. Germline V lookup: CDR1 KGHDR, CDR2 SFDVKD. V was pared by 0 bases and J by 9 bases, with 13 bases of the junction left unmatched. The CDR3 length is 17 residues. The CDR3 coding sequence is TGTGCCACCAGTGATTTGCGCCGGACAGGGGCGAGTTGGAAAGCTTTCTTT. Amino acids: CATSDLRRTGASWKAFF.

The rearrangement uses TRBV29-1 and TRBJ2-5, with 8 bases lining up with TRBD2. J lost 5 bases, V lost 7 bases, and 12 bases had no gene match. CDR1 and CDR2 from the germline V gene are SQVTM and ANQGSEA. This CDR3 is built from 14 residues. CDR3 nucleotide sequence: TGCAGCGCCACACCGGGACTAGAGATGGAGACCCAGTACTTC. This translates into CSATPGLEMETQYF.

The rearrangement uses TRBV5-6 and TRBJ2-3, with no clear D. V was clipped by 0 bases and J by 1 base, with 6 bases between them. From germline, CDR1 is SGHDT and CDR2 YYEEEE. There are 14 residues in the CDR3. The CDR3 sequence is CASSLDLGTDTQYF. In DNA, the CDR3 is TGTGCCAGCAGCTTGGATCTAGGCACAGATACGCAGTATTTT.

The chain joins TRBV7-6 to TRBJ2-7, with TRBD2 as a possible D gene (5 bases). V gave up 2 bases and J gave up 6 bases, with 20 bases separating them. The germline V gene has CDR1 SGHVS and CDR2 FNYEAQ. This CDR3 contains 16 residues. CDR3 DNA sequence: TGTGCCAGCAGCTTAACCCCCGACTCCGGAGGTGGCGAGCAGTACTTC. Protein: CASSLTPDSGGGEQYF.

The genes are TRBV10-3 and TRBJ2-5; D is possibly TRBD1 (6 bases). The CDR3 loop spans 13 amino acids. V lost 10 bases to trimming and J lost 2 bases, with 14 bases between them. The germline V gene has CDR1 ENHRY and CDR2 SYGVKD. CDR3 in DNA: TGTGCCACCGCCAGTAGGGGGCAAGAGACCCAGTACTTC. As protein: CATASRGQETQYF.

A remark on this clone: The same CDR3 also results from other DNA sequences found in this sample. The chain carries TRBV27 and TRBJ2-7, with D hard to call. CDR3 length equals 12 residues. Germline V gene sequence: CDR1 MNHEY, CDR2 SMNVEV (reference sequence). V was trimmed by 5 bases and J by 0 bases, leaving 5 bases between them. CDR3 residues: CASSQNSYEQYF. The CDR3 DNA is TGTGCCAGCAGTCAGAACTCCTACGAGCAGTACTTC.

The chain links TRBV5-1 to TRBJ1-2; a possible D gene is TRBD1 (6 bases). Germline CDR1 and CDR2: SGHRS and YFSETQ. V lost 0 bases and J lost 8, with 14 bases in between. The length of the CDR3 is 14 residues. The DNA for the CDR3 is TGCGCCAGCAGCTTGGTCTTGGACAGCAGGGGCTACACCTTC. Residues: CASSLVLDSRGYTF.

The CDR3 DNA follows: TGCGCCAGCAGTTCCGGGACAGGGGGCGACACCGGGGAGCTGTTTTTT. This gives the protein CASSSGTGGDTGELFF. The V and J genes are TRBV5-1 and TRBJ2-2; TRBD1 aligns across 12 bases. V was pared by 5 bases and J by 3 bases, with 5 bases of the junction left unmatched. Germline CDR1 and CDR2: SGHRS and YFSETQ. This CDR3 is built from 16 residues.

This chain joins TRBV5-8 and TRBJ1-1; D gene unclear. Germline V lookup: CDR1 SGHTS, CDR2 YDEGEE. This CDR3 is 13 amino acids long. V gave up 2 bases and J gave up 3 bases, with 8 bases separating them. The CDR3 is CASSFLADTEAFF. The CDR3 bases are TGTGCCAGCAGCTTTTTAGCAGACACTGAAGCTTTCTTT.

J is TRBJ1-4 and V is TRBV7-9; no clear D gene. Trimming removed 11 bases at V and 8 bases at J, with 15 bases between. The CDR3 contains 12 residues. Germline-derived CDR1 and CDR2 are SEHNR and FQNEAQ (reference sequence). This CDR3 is CAGYTAGEKLFF. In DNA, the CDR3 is TGTGCCGGATACACCGCGGGAGAAAAACTGTTTTTT.

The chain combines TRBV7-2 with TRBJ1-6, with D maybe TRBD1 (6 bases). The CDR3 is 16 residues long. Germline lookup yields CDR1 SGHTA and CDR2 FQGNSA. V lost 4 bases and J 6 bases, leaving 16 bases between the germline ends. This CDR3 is CASSSGVGGSNSPLHF. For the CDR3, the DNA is TGTGCCAGCAGCTCAGGGGTGGGGGGGAGTAATTCACCCCTCCACTTT.

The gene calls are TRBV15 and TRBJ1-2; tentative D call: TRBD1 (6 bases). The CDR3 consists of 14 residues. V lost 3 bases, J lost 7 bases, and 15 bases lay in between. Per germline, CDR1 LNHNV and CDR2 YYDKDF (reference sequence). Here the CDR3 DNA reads TGTGCCACCAGCAGGATGGGAACAGGGAGTGGCTACACCTTC. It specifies CATSRMGTGSGYTF.

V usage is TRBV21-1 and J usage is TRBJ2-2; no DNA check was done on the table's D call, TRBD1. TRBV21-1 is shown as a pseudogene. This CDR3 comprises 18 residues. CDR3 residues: CASSLMSVRKGAAGELFF. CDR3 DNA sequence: TGTGCCAGCAGCCTCATGTCGGTTCGCAAGGGGGCAGCCGGGGAGCTGTTTTTT.